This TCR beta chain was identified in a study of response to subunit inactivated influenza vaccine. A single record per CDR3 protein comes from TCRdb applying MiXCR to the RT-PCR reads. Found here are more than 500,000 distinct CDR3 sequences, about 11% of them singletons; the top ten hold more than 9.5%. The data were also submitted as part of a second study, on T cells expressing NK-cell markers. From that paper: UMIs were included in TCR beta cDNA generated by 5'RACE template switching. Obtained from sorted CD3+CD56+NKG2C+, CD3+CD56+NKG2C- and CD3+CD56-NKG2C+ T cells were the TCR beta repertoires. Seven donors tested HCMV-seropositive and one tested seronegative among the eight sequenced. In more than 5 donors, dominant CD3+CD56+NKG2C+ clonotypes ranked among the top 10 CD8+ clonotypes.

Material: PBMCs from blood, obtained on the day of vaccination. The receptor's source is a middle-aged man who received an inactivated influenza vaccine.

CDR3 DNA sequence: TGTGCCAGCAGTCGCTTTAGGCCCGAGGGCGTCCTTAGCTCCTATAATTCACCCCTCCACTTT. It is translated as CASSRFRPEGVLSSYNSPLHF. The chain is built from TRBV6-2 or TRBV6-3 and TRBJ1-6, with D unclear. This CDR3 has 21 residues. Trimming removed 5 bases from V and 0 bases from J, with 26 bases in between. Germline V lookup: CDR1 MNHEY, CDR2 SVGEGT.